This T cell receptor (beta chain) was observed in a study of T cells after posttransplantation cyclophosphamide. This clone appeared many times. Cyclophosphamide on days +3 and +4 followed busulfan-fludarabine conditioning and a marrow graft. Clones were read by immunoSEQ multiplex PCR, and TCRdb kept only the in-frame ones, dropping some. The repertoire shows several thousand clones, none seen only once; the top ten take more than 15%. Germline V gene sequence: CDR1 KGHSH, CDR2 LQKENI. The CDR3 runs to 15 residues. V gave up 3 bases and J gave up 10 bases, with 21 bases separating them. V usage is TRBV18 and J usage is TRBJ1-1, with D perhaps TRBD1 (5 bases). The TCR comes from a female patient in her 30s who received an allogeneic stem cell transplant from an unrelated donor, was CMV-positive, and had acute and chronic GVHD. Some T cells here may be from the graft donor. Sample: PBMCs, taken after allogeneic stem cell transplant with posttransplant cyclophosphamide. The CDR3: CASSPQDTPGVAAFF. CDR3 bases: TGTGCCAGCTCACCTCAGGACACCCCTGGGGTTGCAGCTTTCTTT.